The entry below gives a single T cell receptor (beta chain) sequence along with its context. Its specificity is not known. The record originates from a study of beta chain features in type 1 diabetes. Whole-study findings and limits: Shortening that was moderate but significant affected the TCRB CDR3s of Type 1 diabetes patients in all four CD4+ subsets.

Reverse transcription of all isolated RNA meant that expressed TCRB transcripts were sequenced. The method was immunoSEQ multiplex PCR; TCRdb's version includes in-frame clones alone and lacks a portion of them. The sample lists roughly 220,000 clones, under 20% occurring once. Germline CDR1 LNHNV, CDR2 YYDKDF (reference sequence). J gave up 3 bases and V 0 bases, and 5 bases lay outside the gene matches. The CDR3 has 15 residues. This chain joins TRBV15 and TRBJ2-7; 7 positions match TRBD1. The clonotype originates from a man younger than 40 with type 1 diabetes. The sequenced sample consisted of naive CD4+ T cells from blood. The CDR3 region has the DNA TGTGCCACCAGCAGAGAAATGGCAGGGGGCTACGAGCAGTACTTC. Its protein product is CATSREMAGGYEQYF.